The TCR beta chain described here comes from a study of cytomegalovirus exposure and HLA in healthy donors. Overall study: In terms of ancestry, the Caucasian-associated cluster contained 80% to 90% of the 300 to 400 genotyped donors.

Study-wide results and caveats: Association of 15,000 to 20,000 TCR beta sequences with HLA alleles was found at 0.05 false discovery rate in a later analysis. The study labeled 164 TCR beta chains cytomegalovirus-associated.

Researchers ran the PCR with 60 Vbeta and 13 Jbeta primers. Assay used: immunoSEQ multiplex PCR; TCRdb lists only in-frame clones, some missing. The sample has some 150,000 clones, approximately 81% seen once; the top ten hold roughly 2.3%. Germline lookup yields CDR1 GTSNPN and CDR2 SVGIG (reference sequence). This CDR3 spans 12 amino acids. In regard to this clone: Its antigen remains unknown.

The material sequenced was PBMCs. The chain employs TRBV30 and TRBJ2-5, with 9 bases that match TRBD1. The end of the DNA fits TRBJ2-7 better, so the J call may be wrong. This clonotype was sampled from a woman younger than 35 in good health and CMV-seronegative. CDR3 DNA sequence: TGTGCCTTAACAGGGGGCGGGTACGAGCAGTACTTC. It encodes CALTGGGYEQYF.